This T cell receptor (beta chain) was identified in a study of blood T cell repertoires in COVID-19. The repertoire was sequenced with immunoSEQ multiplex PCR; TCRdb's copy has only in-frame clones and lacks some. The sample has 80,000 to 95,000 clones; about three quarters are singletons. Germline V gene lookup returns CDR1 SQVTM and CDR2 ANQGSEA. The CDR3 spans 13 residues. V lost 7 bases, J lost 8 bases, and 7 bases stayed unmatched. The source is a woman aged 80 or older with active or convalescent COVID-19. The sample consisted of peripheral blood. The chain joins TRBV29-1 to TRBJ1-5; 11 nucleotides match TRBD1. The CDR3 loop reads CSAGGTGGEPQHF. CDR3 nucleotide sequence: TGCAGCGCCGGAGGGACAGGGGGGGAGCCCCAGCATTTT.